The rows below give T cell receptor beta chains drawn from one sample of a study of control samples from healthy donors and cancer patients. Profiled with immunoSEQ multiplex PCR; TCRdb holds only in-frame clones, not every one. The data hold over 200,000 clones, with roughly 80% observed a single time. The sample consisted of PBMCs. The receptor set was obtained from a woman aged 55-70 years with lung cancer. CDR3s include the opening cysteine and the closing phenylalanine or tryptophan. The order of the fields is clone size, V gene, J gene, D gene, CDR3 protein, CDR3 DNA. A D gene is named only where the DNA matches it firmly. Clone size is not always given. Where it is, it says once, few, many or a class for expanded clones.

.	TRBV27	TRBJ2-7	TRBD2	CASTGTSAYEQYF	TGTGCCAGCACCGGGACTAGCGCTTACGAGCAGTACTTC
once	TRBV6-1	TRBJ1-6	.	CASSEGVNSPLHF	TGTGCCAGCAGTGAAGGAGTAAATTCACCCCTCCACTTT
.	TRBV12-5	TRBJ1-6	.	CASEEGSYNSPLHF	TGTGCTAGTGAGGAGGGCTCCTATAATTCACCCCTCCACTTT
few	TRBV5-1	TRBJ1-1	.	CASSRDGSSGTEAFF	TGCGCCAGCAGCAGGGATGGCTCAAGTGGCACTGAAGCTTTCTTT
.	TRBV7-7	TRBJ2-1	.	CASSLSQGNGEQFF	TGTGCTAGCAGCTTAAGTCAGGGAAACGGTGAGCAGTTCTTC
.	TRBV7-2	TRBJ1-2	.	CASSQFVGPSTYGYTF	TGTGCCAGCAGCCAGTTCGTGGGCCCGAGTACCTATGGCTACACCTTC
.	TRBV24-1	TRBJ2-1	.	CATSDLQGGYNEQFF	TGTGCCACCAGTGATCTCCAGGGGGGTTACAATGAGCAGTTCTTC
.	TRBV11-3	TRBJ2-5	.	CASSLEAGGAQYF	TGTGCCAGCAGCTTGGAGGCCGGTGGTGCCCAGTACTTC
.	TRBV27	TRBJ1-4	.	CASSLWGSAGEATNEKLFF	TGTGCCAGCAGTTTATGGGGTTCGGCAGGGGAGGCAACTAATGAAAAACTGTTTTTT
.	TRBV14	TRBJ2-2	.	CASSRGPGSGELFF	TGTGCCAGCAGCCGAGGCCCAGGGTCCGGGGAGCTGTTTTTT
once	TRBV29-1	TRBJ2-7	.	CSVGWSLYEQYF	TGCAGCGTTGGGTGGTCTCTCTACGAGCAGTACTTC
.	TRBV3-1/TRBV3-2	TRBJ2-7	.	CASSQGGRAFYEQYF	TGTGCCAGCAGCCAAGGGGGTCGGGCCTTCTACGAGCAGTACTTC
.	TRBV7-3	TRBJ1-5	.	CASSSQVNSNQPQHF	TGTGCCAGCAGCTCACAGGTTAATAGCAATCAGCCCCAGCATTTT
.	TRBV30	TRBJ1-1	.	CALKSGAGGAFF	TGTGCCTTAAAGTCAGGGGCCGGGGGAGCTTTCTTT
.	TRBV5-8	TRBJ2-7	TRBD1	CASSLYGTGGYEQYF	TGTGCCAGCAGCTTGTACGGGACAGGGGGCTACGAGCAGTACTTC
.	TRBV27	TRBJ2-1	TRBD2	CASSGVPGLAGGEQFF	TGTGCCAGCAGTGGCGTCCCGGGACTAGCGGGGGGCGAGCAGTTCTTC
.	TRBV3-1/TRBV3-2	TRBJ2-6	.	CASSLRGSGANVLTF	TGTGCCAGCAGCCTCAGGGGCTCTGGGGCCAACGTCCTGACTTTC
.	TRBV30	TRBJ2-5	TRBD2	CAWSSGMQKTQYF	TGTGCCTGGTCTAGCGGGATGCAAAAGACCCAGTACTTC
.	TRBV28	TRBJ1-5	.	CASSLTDGSNQPQHF	TGTGCCAGCAGTTTGACGGACGGTTCCAATCAGCCCCAGCATTTT
.	TRBV6-5	TRBJ1-5	.	CASRQGGSQPQHF	TGTGCCAGCAGACAGGGTGGTTCTCAGCCCCAGCATTTT
.	TRBV7-3	TRBJ2-7	TRBD1	CASSPTGTEPYEQYF	TGTGCCAGCAGCCCCACCGGGACAGAGCCCTACGAGCAGTACTTC
.	TRBV7-9	TRBJ1-1	TRBD1	CASSPGTGANTEAFF	TGTGCCAGCAGCCCCGGGACAGGGGCGAACACTGAAGCTTTCTTT
few	TRBV4-2	TRBJ1-2	.	CASSQDGWEDYGYTF	TGTGCCAGCAGCCAAGATGGATGGGAGGACTATGGCTACACCTTC
.	TRBV19	TRBJ1-1	.	CASSIPGGGNTEAFF	TGTGCCAGTAGTATACCCGGGGGCGGGAACACTGAAGCTTTCTTT
.	TRBV30	TRBJ2-7	TRBD1	CAWSQGALEQYF	TGTGCCTGGAGTCAGGGGGCACTCGAGCAGTACTTC
.	TRBV6-5	TRBJ1-2	TRBD1	CASSSQGTYGYTF	TGTGCCAGCAGTTCACAGGGGACCTATGGCTACACCTTC
.	TRBV5-6	TRBJ2-1	TRBD2	CASSLGTSSSSYNEQFF	TGTGCCAGCAGCTTGGGGACTAGTTCGAGCTCCTACAATGAGCAGTTCTTC
once	TRBV7-9	TRBJ2-7	.	CASSFPVRGREQYF	TGTGCCAGCAGCTTTCCTGTCCGGGGACGGGAGCAGTACTTC
.	TRBV10-3	TRBJ2-3	.	CAISESSDTQYF	TGTGCCATCAGTGAGTCTTCAGATACGCAGTATTTT
.	TRBV2	TRBJ2-7	TRBD2	CASSVLAGGLDEQYF	TGTGCCAGCAGTGTACTAGCGGGGGGGCTAGATGAGCAGTACTTC
.	TRBV5-4	TRBJ2-5	.	CAGGPLGASQETQYF	TGTGCCGGAGGGCCCCTGGGAGCATCCCAAGAGACCCAGTACTTC
.	TRBV7-3	TRBJ2-7	.	CASSLSMLSARYF	TGTGCCAGCAGCTTAAGTATGTTATCCGCCCGGTACTTC
.	TRBV20-1	TRBJ2-3	.	CSASRQPSTDTQYF	TGCAGTGCTAGTAGACAGCCCAGCACAGATACGCAGTATTTT
once	TRBV13	TRBJ2-1	.	CASSRTLRLANEQFF	TGTGCCAGCAGCCGCACTTTACGTCTAGCCAATGAGCAGTTCTTC
.	TRBV6-5	TRBJ2-5	.	CASSYRFKETQYF	TGTGCCAGCAGTTACCGTTTCAAGGAGACCCAGTACTTC
.	TRBV12-3/TRBV12-4	TRBJ1-2	TRBD1	CASSQQGFYGYTF	TGTGCCAGCAGTCAACAGGGGTTCTATGGCTACACCTTC
.	TRBV27	TRBJ2-7	TRBD1	CASSLRRDRAYEQYF	TGTGCCAGCAGTTTACGCCGGGACAGAGCCTACGAGCAGTACTTC